This T cell receptor (beta chain) was captured by sequencing in a study of blood T cell repertoires in COVID-19. Study-level information: The United States, Italy and Spain supplied acute and convalescent COVID-19 samples. T cells, B-cell-depleted T cells, or PBMCs provided the cDNA or gDNA that served as material.

As originally analysed: Counts of nucleated cells, estimated from reference gene primer amplification, were obtained. Clones were read by immunoSEQ multiplex PCR, and TCRdb kept only the in-frame ones, dropping some. D and trimming come from the DNA, and the V and J calls and clone size come from that table. The table has 150,000 to 180,000 clones, around 79% seen once; the top ten hold roughly 1.7%. CDR1 and CDR2 (germline): SGHTA, FQGNSA. Trimming removed 1 base at V and 7 bases at J, with 19 bases between. The CDR3 consists of 17 residues. Sequencing was carried out using peripheral blood. This TCR was sampled from an elderly man with acute or convalescent COVID-19. The V and J genes are TRBV7-2 and TRBJ2-2; no reliable D call. The CDR3 region is CASSLESSTLYGGELFF. CDR3 nucleotides: TGTGCCAGCAGCTTAGAGTCGTCTACCCTCTATGGCGGGGAGCTGTTTTTT. The complete variable domain, with remaining parts taken from reference TRBV7-2 and TRBJ2-2, reads GAGVSQSPSNKVTEKGKDVELRCDPISGHTALYWYRQSLGQGLEFLIYFQGNSAPDKSGLPSDRFSAERTGGSVSTLTIQRTQQEDSAVYLCASSLESSTLYGGELFFGEGSRLTVL.